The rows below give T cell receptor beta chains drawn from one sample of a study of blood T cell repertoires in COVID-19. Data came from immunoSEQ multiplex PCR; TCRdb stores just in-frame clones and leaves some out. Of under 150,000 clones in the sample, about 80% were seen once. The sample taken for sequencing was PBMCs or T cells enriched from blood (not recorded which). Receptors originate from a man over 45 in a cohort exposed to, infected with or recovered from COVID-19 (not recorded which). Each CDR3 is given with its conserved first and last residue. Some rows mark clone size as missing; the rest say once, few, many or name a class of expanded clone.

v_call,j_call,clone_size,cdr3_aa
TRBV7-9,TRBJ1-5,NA,CASEGTGSSNQPQHF
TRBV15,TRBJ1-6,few,CATSRQSYNSPLHF
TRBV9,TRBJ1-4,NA,CASSLWGTGNEKLFF
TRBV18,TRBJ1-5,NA,CASSPRAFGGNQPQHF
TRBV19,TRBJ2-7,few,CASSVPGHTTEQYF
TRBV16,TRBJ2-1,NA,CASSQSSSSYNEQFF
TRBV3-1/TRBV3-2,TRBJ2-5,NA,CASSQDLGQGVAETQYF
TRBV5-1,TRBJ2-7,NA,CASSLETGPYEQYF
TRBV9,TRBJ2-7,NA,CASSVDRGTYEQYF
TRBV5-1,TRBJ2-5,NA,CASSYGGETQYF
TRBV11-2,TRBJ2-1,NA,CASSLDGGQINEQFF
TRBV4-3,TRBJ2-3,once,CASSPGTSGSTDTQYF
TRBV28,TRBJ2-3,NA,CASSLPGLAGKGDTQYF
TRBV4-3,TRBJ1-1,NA,CASSQGTGSRSEAFF
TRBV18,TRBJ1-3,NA,CASSLTRGEGNTIYF
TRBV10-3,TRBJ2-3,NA,CAVGGSTDTQYF
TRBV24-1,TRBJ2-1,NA,CATSDSGLAGYNEQFF
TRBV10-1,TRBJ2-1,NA,CASSDGGYSNEQFF
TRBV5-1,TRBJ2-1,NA,CASSLGPGLAGVDEQFF
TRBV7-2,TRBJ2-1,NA,CASSISGNTYNEQFF
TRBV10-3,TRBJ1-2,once,CATGQGSNYGYTF